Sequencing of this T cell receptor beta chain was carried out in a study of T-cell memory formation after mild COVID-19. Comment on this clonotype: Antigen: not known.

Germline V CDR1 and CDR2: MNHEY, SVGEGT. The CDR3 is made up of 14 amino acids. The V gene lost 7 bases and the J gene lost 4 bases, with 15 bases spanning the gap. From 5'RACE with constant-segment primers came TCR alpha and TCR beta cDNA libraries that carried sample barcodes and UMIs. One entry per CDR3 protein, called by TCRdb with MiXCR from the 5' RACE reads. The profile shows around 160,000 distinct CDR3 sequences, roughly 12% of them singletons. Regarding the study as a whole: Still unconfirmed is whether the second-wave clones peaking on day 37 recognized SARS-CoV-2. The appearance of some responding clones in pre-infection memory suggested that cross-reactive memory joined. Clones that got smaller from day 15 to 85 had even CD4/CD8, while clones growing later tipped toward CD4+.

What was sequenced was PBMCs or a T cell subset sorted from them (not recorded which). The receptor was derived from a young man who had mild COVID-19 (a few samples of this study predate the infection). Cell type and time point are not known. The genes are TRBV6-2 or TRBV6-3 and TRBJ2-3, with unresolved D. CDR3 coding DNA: TGTGCCAGCACCCCGGGCCCCGGCCCAGATACGCAGTATTTT. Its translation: CASTPGPGPDTQYF.